Listed below are T cell receptor beta chains from one sample, sequenced in a study of blood T cell repertoires in COVID-19. TCRdb's table, derived via immunoSEQ multiplex PCR, lists solely in-frame clones and lacks some. The sample lists hundreds of thousands of clones, about 90% occurring once. Sequencing was performed on PBMCs or T cells enriched from blood (not recorded which). These receptors were obtained from a woman aged 25-40 years who had recovered from COVID-19. CDR3s leave out the opening cysteine and the closing phenylalanine or tryptophan. The order of the fields is J gene, V gene, CDR3 protein.

>TRBJ1-5|TRBV7-9
ASSRGTGDNQPQH
>TRBJ1-2|TRBV5-4
ASSLEGQGLGYT
>TRBJ2-1|TRBV7-6
ASTPGTSTYNEQF
>TRBJ2-1|TRBV9
ASSVYGGNEQF
>TRBJ1-2|TRBV5-5
ASSGGTGGLANYGYT
>TRBJ1-3|TRBV28
ATREWASSGNTIY
>TRBJ1-4|TRBV29-1
SVVGGAAEKLF
>TRBJ1-5|TRBV7-2
ASSWGGQPQH
>TRBJ2-7|TRBV19
ASSISRTYEQY
>TRBJ1-1|TRBV5-5
ASSLVSTGPTEAF
>TRBJ1-2|TRBV7-6
ASSPLLGGGYGYT
>TRBJ1-6|TRBV28
ASSTPGQGNSPLH